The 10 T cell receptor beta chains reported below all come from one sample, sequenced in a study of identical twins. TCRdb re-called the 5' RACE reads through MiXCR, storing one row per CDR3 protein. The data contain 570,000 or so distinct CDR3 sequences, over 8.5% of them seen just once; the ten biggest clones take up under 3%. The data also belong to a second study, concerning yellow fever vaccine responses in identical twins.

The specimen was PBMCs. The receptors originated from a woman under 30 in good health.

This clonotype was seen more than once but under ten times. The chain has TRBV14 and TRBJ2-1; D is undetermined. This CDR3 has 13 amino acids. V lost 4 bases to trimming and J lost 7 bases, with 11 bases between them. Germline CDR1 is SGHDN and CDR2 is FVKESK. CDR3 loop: CASSPQGLNEQFF. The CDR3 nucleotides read TGTGCCAGCAGCCCCCAAGGGCTGAATGAGCAGTTCTTC.

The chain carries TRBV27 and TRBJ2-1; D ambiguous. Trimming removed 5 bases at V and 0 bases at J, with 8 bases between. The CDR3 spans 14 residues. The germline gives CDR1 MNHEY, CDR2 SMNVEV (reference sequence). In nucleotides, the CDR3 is TGTGCCAGCAGTCAAGGTCCCTCCTACAATGAGCAGTTCTTC. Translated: CASSQGPSYNEQFF.

This CDR3 is CASSEAQAAGLDTQYF. CDR3 DNA: TGTGCCAGCAGTGAAGCACAGGCAGCAGGGCTAGATACGCAGTATTTT. V is TRBV2 and J is TRBJ2-3; a possible D gene is TRBD1 (5 bases). CDR3 size: 16 residues. The V end lost 0 bases, the J end lost 5 bases, and 15 bases lay between the germline ends. Per germline, CDR1 SNHLY and CDR2 FYNNEI.

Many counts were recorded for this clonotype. In DNA form, the CDR3 reads TGTGCCAGCAGTGGTGGTAGGGCTGGGCGTGGAAACACCATATATTTT. This translates into CASSGGRAGRGNTIYF. This chain joins TRBV12-3 or TRBV12-4 and TRBJ1-3; D is ambiguous. V was shortened by 5 bases and J by 3 bases, with 17 bases between the two germline ends. This CDR3 region has 16 residues.

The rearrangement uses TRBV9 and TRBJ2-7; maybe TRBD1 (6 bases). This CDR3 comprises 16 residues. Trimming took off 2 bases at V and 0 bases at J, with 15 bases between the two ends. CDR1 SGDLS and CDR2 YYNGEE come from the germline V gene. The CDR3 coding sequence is TGTGCCAGCAGCGTGGATCCGGGACACACCTCCTACGAGCAGTACTTC. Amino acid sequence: CASSVDPGHTSYEQYF.

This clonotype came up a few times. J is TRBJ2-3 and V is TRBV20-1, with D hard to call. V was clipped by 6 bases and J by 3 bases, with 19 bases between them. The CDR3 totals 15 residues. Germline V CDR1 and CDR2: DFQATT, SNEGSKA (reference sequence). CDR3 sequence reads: CSASNGASTTDTQYF. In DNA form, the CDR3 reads TGCAGTGCCTCGAACGGAGCGTCTACGACAGATACGCAGTATTTT.

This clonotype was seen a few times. This chain's CDR3 is CASKSSAGAYEQYF. The DNA of the CDR3 is TGTGCCAGCAAATCGTCGGCAGGGGCCTACGAGCAGTACTTC. The gene calls are TRBV12-3 or TRBV12-4 and TRBJ2-7; D possibly corresponds to TRBD1 (6 bases). Trimming pared 7 bases from V and 2 bases from J, leaving 15 bases between. The length of the CDR3 is 14 residues.

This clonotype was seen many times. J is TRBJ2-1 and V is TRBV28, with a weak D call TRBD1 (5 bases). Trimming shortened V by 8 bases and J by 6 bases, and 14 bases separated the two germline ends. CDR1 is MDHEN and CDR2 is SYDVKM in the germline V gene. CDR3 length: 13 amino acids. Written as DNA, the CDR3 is TGTGCCAGCTCGGCAGGGTCGGCCAATGAGCAGTTCTTC. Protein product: CASSAGSANEQFF.

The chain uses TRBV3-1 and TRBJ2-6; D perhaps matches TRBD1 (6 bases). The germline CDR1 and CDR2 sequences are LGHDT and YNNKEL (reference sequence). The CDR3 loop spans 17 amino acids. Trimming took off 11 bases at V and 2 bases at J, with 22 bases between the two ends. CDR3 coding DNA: TGTGCCTCCAGCCAACCGTTCTCAGGGGCTGGGGCCAACGTCCTGACTTTC. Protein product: CASSQPFSGAGANVLTF.

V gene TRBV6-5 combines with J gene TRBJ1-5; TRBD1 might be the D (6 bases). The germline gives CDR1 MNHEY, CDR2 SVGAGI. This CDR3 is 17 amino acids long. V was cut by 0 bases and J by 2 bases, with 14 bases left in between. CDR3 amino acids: CASSYSNPGVGNQPQHF. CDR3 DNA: TGTGCCAGCAGTTACTCGAATCCAGGGGTGGGCAATCAGCCCCAGCATTTT.